This TCR beta chain was retrieved from a study of shared T cell receptors in the human thymus. This clone was counted a single time. The CDR3 contains 18 residues. J was trimmed by 0 bases and V by 0 bases; bases with no gene match: 11. Per the germline V gene, CDR1 is SGDLS and CDR2 is YYNGEE. Assay used: immunoSEQ multiplex PCR; TCRdb lists only in-frame clones, some missing. The sample lists hundreds of thousands of clones, about 89% occurring once. This same sample was also part of a study on human thymus T cells. That work states: Finnish infants who were healthy and having corrective surgery for congenital heart defects made up the donors. Corrective heart surgery yielded the resections from which the thymus tissue came. Thymic as well as blood repertoires seemed to favor certain V and J genes unevenly. There were highly overlapping thymic repertoires among unrelated individuals, as related research reported.

The sequence was collected from a boy younger than two with a congenital heart defect. V usage is TRBV9 and J usage is TRBJ1-2, with 7 nucleotides matching TRBD1. Sequencing was carried out using thymocytes. CDR3 in amino acids: CASSVERGQNGANYGYTF. The CDR3 nucleotides are TGTGCCAGCAGCGTAGAACGGGGACAGAACGGAGCTAACTATGGCTACACCTTC.